Below are 30 T cell receptor beta chains sequenced from a single sample in a study of shared clonotypes between healthy human individuals. Sequencing used immunoSEQ multiplex PCR; TCRdb keeps in-frame clones, though not all of them. This sample carries a few million clones, approximately 94% of them seen once, and the ten largest clones take approximately 0.13%. The material sequenced was naive CD4+ T cells sorted from blood. As for subset: CD45RA+ positively selected. The receptor source for this set is a man aged 18 to 30 in good health.

The genes are TRBV27 and TRBJ1-1, with TRBD1 matching over 9 bases. This CDR3 region has 19 residues. The J segment lost 0 bases and the V segment lost 3 bases, leaving 14 bases of the junction unmatched. The germline CDR1 and CDR2 sequences are MNHEY and SMNVEV (reference sequence). The chain's CDR3 is CASSFYRSDRGRVNTEAFF. The DNA of the CDR3 is TGTGCCAGCAGTTTTTATCGCTCGGACAGGGGAAGGGTGAACACTGAAGCTTTCTTT.

The V gene is TRBV30, the J gene TRBJ2-7, with 8 nucleotides matching TRBD2. In germline, CDR1 is GTSNPN, CDR2 SVGIG (reference sequence). CDR3 length: 15 amino acids. J lost 2 bases, V lost 2 bases, and 8 bases had no gene match. This CDR3 reads CAWSQSVAGPYEQYF. The CDR3 DNA follows: TGTGCCTGGAGTCAGAGTGTAGCGGGACCCTACGAGCAGTACTTC. The full variable domain, rest sourced from reference TRBV30 and TRBJ2-7, is SQTIHQWPATLVQPVGSPLSLECTVEGTSNPNLYWYRQAAGRGLQLLFYSVGIGQISSEVPQNLSASRPQDRQFILSSKKLLLSDSGFYLCAWSQSVAGPYEQYFGPGTRLTVT.

V gene TRBV5-4 combines with J gene TRBJ2-2, with D perhaps TRBD1 (5 bases). The germline V and J ends were trimmed by 0 bases and 3 bases, with 15 bases remaining between them. Germline-derived CDR1 and CDR2 are SGHNT and YYREEE (reference sequence). The CDR3 is made up of 17 amino acids. The CDR3 protein is CASSLAGAPSHTGELFF. In DNA form, the CDR3 reads TGTGCCAGCAGCTTGGCTGGGGCGCCCTCCCACACCGGGGAGCTGTTTTTT.

The V call is TRBV11-2, the J call TRBJ2-7; D is possibly TRBD2 (7 bases). This CDR3 region has 17 residues. Germline V gene lookup returns CDR1 SGHAT and CDR2 FQNNGV. The V end was cut by 7 bases, the J end by 2 bases, with 24 bases between. For the CDR3, the DNA is TGTGCCAGCATCCAAAAGGGAGGGGGGACGTCTACCTACGAGCAGTACTTC. This translates into CASIQKGGGTSTYEQYF.

The chain has TRBV12-5 and TRBJ1-1, with no clear D. Trimming removed 1 base from V and 6 bases from J, with 3 bases in between. There are 11 residues in the CDR3. CDR1 and CDR2 (germline): LGHNT, FRNRAP. The CDR3 DNA is TGTGCTAGTGGTTTGGAGCCTGAAGCTTTCTTT. Amino acid sequence: CASGLEPEAFF.

This clone was seen a single time. The CDR3 DNA sequence: TGCGCCAGCAGCTCTGGGACAACTAAATCCTCTGGAAACACCATATATTTT. This translates into CASSSGTTKSSGNTIYF. The chain carries TRBV5-1 and TRBJ1-3; a possible D gene is TRBD1 (6 bases). Germline values: CDR1 SGHRS, CDR2 YFSETQ. The V end lost 3 bases, the J end lost 0 bases, and 16 bases lay between the germline ends. The CDR3 is 17 amino acids. The full variable domain, rest sourced from reference TRBV5-1 and TRBJ1-3, is KAGVTQTPRYLIKTRGQQVTLSCSPISGHRSVSWYQQTPGQGLQFLFEYFSETQRNKGNFPGRFSGRQFSNSRSEMNVSTLELGDSALYLCASSSGTTKSSGNTIYFGEGSWLTVV.

J is TRBJ2-5 and V is TRBV28; 9 bases fit TRBD2. The CDR3 loop spans 14 amino acids. Per the germline V gene, CDR1 is MDHEN and CDR2 is SYDVKM. The junction had 1 base not matched to a gene; V was cut back by 3 bases and J by 2 bases. The DNA of the CDR3 is TGTGCCAGCAGTTTTGCGGGGGGGCAAGAGACCCAGTACTTC. Translation gives CASSFAGGQETQYF.

The chain has TRBV11-2 and TRBJ2-5; a weak D match, TRBD1 (6 bases). Germline V gene lookup returns CDR1 SGHAT and CDR2 FQNNGV. The CDR3 sequence is 18 residues long. The V end was cut by 5 bases, the J end by 4 bases, with 26 bases between. CDR3 loop: CASSPRDKTRSARETQYF. CDR3 nucleotides: TGTGCCAGCAGCCCCCGGGACAAAACCCGGTCGGCACGAGAGACCCAGTACTTC.

The chain joins TRBV27 to TRBJ1-5; possible D gene TRBD1, 5 bases. The germline V gene has CDR1 MNHEY and CDR2 SMNVEV (reference sequence). Trimming cost V 4 bases and J 7 bases, with 11 bases left between them. The CDR3 length is 13 residues. The CDR3 bases are TGTGCCAGCAGTTCCGGGGGGAAGCAGCCCCAGCATTTT. Its translation: CASSSGGKQPQHF.

This clone has a handful of counts. CDR3 in amino acids: CASSPSTGGIGYTF. The CDR3 DNA follows: TGTGCCAGCTCACCGTCGACAGGGGGTATTGGCTACACCTTC. This chain uses TRBV18 with TRBJ1-2; 9 nucleotides align to TRBD1. Germline V gene data show CDR1 as KGHSH and CDR2 as LQKENI. V dropped 3 bases and J dropped 7; count of bases not matched to a gene: 6. CDR3 size: 14 residues.

V usage is TRBV9 and J usage is TRBJ2-3; D is perhaps TRBD2 (5 bases). Germline V lookup: CDR1 SGDLS, CDR2 YYNGEE. Trimming cost V 1 base and J 6 bases, with 18 bases left between them. The CDR3 spans 16 residues. The CDR3 DNA is TGTGCCAGCAGCGTAAGTCACGGACTGGGCGAGGATACGCAGTATTTT. This gives the protein CASSVSHGLGEDTQYF.

V gene TRBV27 combines with J gene TRBJ1-4; TRBD1 matches 7 bases. The CDR3 extends over 16 amino acids. Germline V CDR1 and CDR2: MNHEY, SMNVEV (reference sequence). V was pared by 0 bases and J by 5 bases, with 6 bases of the junction left unmatched. In DNA, the CDR3 is TGTGCCAGCAGTTTATCTCCCGTCAGGGGGAATGAAAAACTGTTTTTT. Translation gives CASSLSPVRGNEKLFF.

The chain employs TRBV5-4 and TRBJ2-7; 15 positions match TRBD2. The CDR3 spans 18 residues. Germline V gene data show CDR1 as SGHNT and CDR2 as YYREEE (reference sequence). After removal of 4 bases from V and 5 bases from J, the junction contained 13 bases not matched to a gene. The CDR3 nucleotides are TGTGCCAGCAGCACCGGACTAGCGGGGGGGAGTGGGTCCCACGAGCAGTACTTC. This codes for CASSTGLAGGSGSHEQYF.

With respect to this clone: The junction departs from the called germline gene at one end, perhaps through a read error. V usage is TRBV10-3 and J usage is TRBJ2-7; 7 bases fit TRBD1. This CDR3 has 14 amino acids. The V gene's germline CDR1 is ENHRY and CDR2 SYGVKD. The CDR3, as DNA: TGTGCCATCAGTGAGTCGGGACAGTCCTCCGAGCAGTACTTC. This gives the protein CAISESGQSSEQYF.

This clone showed up just once. The same CDR3 arises from other DNA sequences in this sample as well. The rearrangement joins TRBV10-2 to TRBJ1-3; unclear D gene. The germline V gene has CDR1 WSHSY and CDR2 SAAADI. The CDR3 sequence is 15 residues long. Trimming pared 0 bases from V and 2 bases from J, leaving 8 bases between. The CDR3 DNA sequence: TGCGCCAGCAGTGAGTCCGGAGGGCCTGGAAACACCATATATTTT. Its translation: CASSESGGPGNTIYF.

This chain connects TRBV30 to TRBJ1-2; the D is unclear. The CDR3 consists of 13 residues. V lost 1 base and J 4 bases, leaving 10 bases between the germline ends. Looked up from germline, CDR1 is GTSNPN and CDR2 is SVGIG (reference sequence). CDR3 DNA sequence: TGTGCCTGGAGTGAGGGATCCTCCTATGGCTACACCTTC. It codes for CAWSEGSSYGYTF.

The V and J genes are TRBV25-1 and TRBJ2-1; D is undetermined. Germline V gene lookup returns CDR1 MGHDK and CDR2 SYGVNS. The CDR3 is made up of 15 amino acids. The V end was cut by 4 bases, the J end by 0 bases, with 10 bases between. CDR3 nucleotide sequence: TGTGCCAGCAGTGGAACTACGAGCTCCTACAATGAGCAGTTCTTC. Its protein product is CASSGTTSSYNEQFF.

This clone was seen just once. J is TRBJ1-2 and V is TRBV5-5; the D gene is possibly TRBD1 (6 bases). The V end was cut by 4 bases, the J end by 0 bases, with 10 bases between. The germline V gene has CDR1 SGHKS and CDR2 YYEKEE (reference sequence). The CDR3 extends over 14 amino acids. DNA of the CDR3: TGTGCCAGCAGCCCGGGGGGCGCTAACTATGGCTACACCTTC. It translates to CASSPGGANYGYTF.

This clone is a singleton in its sample. The chain employs TRBV6-5 and TRBJ1-2; no definite D call. CDR3 length: 13 amino acids. The V gene's germline CDR1 is MNHEY and CDR2 SVGAGI. Trimming took 6 bases from V and 0 from J, leaving 8 bases between them. CDR3 in DNA: TGTGCCAGCAGCGGACGGACTAACTATGGCTACACCTTC. Translation: CASSGRTNYGYTF.

The V call is TRBV30, the J call TRBJ2-2, with TRBD1 as a possible D gene (5 bases). CDR1 is GTSNPN and CDR2 is SVGIG in the germline V gene (reference sequence). V gave up 1 base and J gave up 8 bases, with 17 bases separating them. The CDR3 has 15 residues. The CDR3 spells CAWSAPPGLFGELFF. The CDR3 DNA follows: TGTGCCTGGAGTGCCCCCCCAGGGCTCTTTGGGGAGCTGTTTTTT. Full variable domain (rest looked up from reference TRBV30 and TRBJ2-2): SQTIHQWPATLVQPVGSPLSLECTVEGTSNPNLYWYRQAAGRGLQLLFYSVGIGQISSEVPQNLSASRPQDRQFILSSKKLLLSDSGFYLCAWSAPPGLFGELFFGEGSRLTVL.

The chain employs TRBV9 and TRBJ2-1, with TRBD1 identical over 7 bases. CDR1 and CDR2 (germline): SGDLS, YYNGEE. J gave up 6 bases and V 1 base, and 13 bases lay outside the gene matches. The CDR3 sequence is 17 residues long. CDR3 nucleotides: TGTGCCAGCAGCGTAAAGGGGGCGCTTGGGAAAAGCAATGAGCAGTTCTTC. It specifies CASSVKGALGKSNEQFF.

The gene calls are TRBV5-1 and TRBJ2-2; 8 bases align to TRBD2. The V gene end was trimmed by 4 bases and the J gene end by 3 bases; junction bases not matched to a gene: 5. This CDR3 is 15 amino acids long. In germline, CDR1 is SGHRS, CDR2 YFSETQ. CDR3 residues: CASSVGTRDTGELFF. The CDR3 DNA follows: TGCGCCAGCAGCGTCGGGACTAGAGACACCGGGGAGCTGTTTTTT.

The count of this clone is one. This rearrangement joins TRBV7-2 to TRBJ2-7; no clear D. CDR3 size: 17 residues. V lost 2 bases and J lost 2, with 19 bases in between. CDR1 is SGHTA, CDR2 FQGNSA, per germline. This chain's CDR3 is CASSLMQAIRITYEQYF. The DNA of the CDR3 is TGTGCCAGCAGCTTAATGCAGGCCATCAGAATCACCTACGAGCAGTACTTC.

The chain is built from TRBV18 and TRBJ1-5, with TRBD1 matching 8 bases. CDR1 and CDR2 (germline): KGHSH, LQKENI. V shed 1 base, J shed 6 bases, and the junction held 8 bases outside the gene matches. The CDR3 covers 16 residues. The CDR3, as DNA: TGTGCCAGCTCACCACGGTCCCTACAGGGGGGTCAGCCCCAGCATTTT. This codes for CASSPRSLQGGQPQHF. Full variable domain (outside the CDR3, taken from reference TRBV18 and TRBJ1-5): NAGVMQNPRHLVRRRGQEARLRCSPMKGHSHVYWYRQLPEEGLKFMVYLQKENIIDESGMPKERFSAEFPKEGPSILRIQQVVRGDSAAYFCASSPRSLQGGQPQHFGDGTRLSIL.

The chain couples TRBV5-6 to TRBJ2-1, with 10 positions matching TRBD2. Looked up from germline, CDR1 is SGHDT and CDR2 is YYEEEE. After removal of 2 bases from V and 5 bases from J, the junction contained 7 bases not matched to a gene. The CDR3 extends over 16 amino acids. DNA for the CDR3: TGTGCCAGCAGCTTTCGGTTGACTAGCGGGCACAATGAGCAGTTCTTC. Translated, it gives CASSFRLTSGHNEQFF.

The rearrangement links TRBV2 to TRBJ1-2; D call uncertain. The germline gives CDR1 SNHLY, CDR2 FYNNEI. Trimming cost V 8 bases and J 12 bases, with 16 bases left between them. This CDR3 spans 11 amino acids. The CDR3 region is CASATGRVNTF. Here the CDR3 DNA reads TGTGCCAGCGCCACGGGGAGGGTAAACACCTTC.

The chain combines TRBV6-5 with TRBJ1-2; a weak D match, TRBD1 (5 bases). Germline CDR1 and CDR2: MNHEY and SVGAGI. V was trimmed by 0 bases and J by 5 bases, leaving 13 bases between them. The CDR3 loop spans 15 amino acids. CDR3 in DNA: TGTGCCAGCAGTTACTCCAGGCGGGGGGGGTATGGCTACACCTTC. Translating it yields CASSYSRRGGYGYTF.

The chain links TRBV18 to TRBJ2-7; D may correspond to TRBD1 or TRBD2 (5 bases each). Germline V gene sequence: CDR1 KGHSH, CDR2 LQKENI. The CDR3 is made up of 15 amino acids. The ends were cut back, 3 bases at V and 3 bases at J, with 15 bases in the middle. DNA of the CDR3: TGTGCCAGCTCACCGCCCGGGACCGTGAACTACGAGCAGTACTTC. Amino acid sequence: CASSPPGTVNYEQYF.

The chain is built from TRBV4-1 and TRBJ1-4; D unclear. Germline V gives CDR1 MGHRA, CDR2 YSYEKL. This CDR3 region has 13 residues. The V and J ends lost 2 bases and 7 bases respectively, with 8 bases between them. The CDR3: CASSQRLGEKLFF. Written as DNA, the CDR3 is TGCGCCAGCAGCCAAAGGTTGGGTGAAAAACTGTTTTTT.

This chain links TRBV6-5 with TRBJ1-2; TRBD1 aligns across 8 bases. The V gene end was trimmed by 6 bases and the J gene end by 4 bases; junction bases not matched to a gene: 10. Germline lookup yields CDR1 MNHEY and CDR2 SVGAGI. The CDR3 is made up of 15 amino acids. The CDR3 protein is CASRDGGQGGYGYTF. The CDR3 nucleotides are TGTGCCAGCAGAGACGGTGGACAGGGCGGCTATGGCTACACCTTC.